Below are 16 T cell receptor beta chains sequenced from a single sample in a study of PD-L1 blockade in urothelial cancer. Clones were sequenced by immunoSEQ multiplex PCR, and TCRdb holds only the in-frame ones, with some missing. The sample shows about 81,000 clones, more than 90% of them seen only once. The sequencing here drew on PBMCs, taken around atezolizumab (anti-PD-L1) treatment. All receptors come from a man between 60 and 75 years old with urothelial cancer.

The chain carries TRBV11-2 and TRBJ2-5; TRBD1 matches at 7 bases. J lost 2 bases, V lost 3 bases, and 12 bases had no gene match. Germline assignment: CDR1 SGHAT and CDR2 FQNNGV. CDR3 length equals 17 residues. CDR3 nucleotide sequence: TGTGCCAGCAGCTTTGACAGGGTGGGGGTAGGACAAGAGACCCAGTACTTC. It specifies CASSFDRVGVGQETQYF.

The table lists this clone with a count of one. The chain uses TRBV10-1 and TRBJ1-5; D remains unclear. The CDR3 sequence is 15 residues long. CDR1 WNHNN and CDR2 SYGVQD come from the germline V gene (reference sequence). Trimming cost V 7 bases and J 2 bases, with 15 bases left between them. The CDR3 sequence is CASTEDSRGNQPQHF. The CDR3, as DNA: TGCGCCAGCACCGAGGACTCTCGGGGCAATCAGCCCCAGCATTTT.

This rearrangement joins TRBV19 to TRBJ2-6; 8 bases fit TRBD1. V gave up 5 bases and J gave up 3 bases; unmatched junction bases: 6. The CDR3 contains 16 residues. CDR1 LNHDA and CDR2 SQIVND come from the germline V gene (reference sequence). As DNA, the CDR3 is TGTGCCAGTAGTGCACCGGGGACAGGTGGGGCCAACGTCCTGACTTTC. Translated, it gives CASSAPGTGGANVLTF.

This chain joins TRBV30 and TRBJ2-7, with D possibly TRBD1 on 5 matching bases. The CDR3 extends over 16 amino acids. Germline CDR1 reads GTSNPN; CDR2 reads SVGIG (reference sequence). Deletions cut 3 bases from V and 4 bases from J, with 22 bases between. The CDR3, as DNA: TGTGCCTGGAGCGATCGCGGCAGGGCGATTAGTTACGAGCAGTACTTC. The encoded protein is CAWSDRGRAISYEQYF.

The rearrangement uses TRBV7-2 and TRBJ2-5; 15 nucleotides align to TRBD2. The germline CDR1 and CDR2 sequences are SGHTA and FQGNSA. CDR3 length: 16 residues. V lost 2 bases to trimming and J lost 5 bases; unmatched junction nucleotides: 3. DNA of the CDR3: TGTGCCAGCAGCTTATTGGGACTAGCGGGGGGTGAGACCCAGTACTTC. It yields the protein CASSLLGLAGGETQYF.

As for this clone: The sample has other DNA sequences that encode this CDR3 too. The rearrangement uses TRBV7-2 and TRBJ1-1; D gene uncertain. This CDR3 has 13 amino acids. The germline CDR1 and CDR2 sequences are SGHTA and FQGNSA. V was pared by 3 bases and J by 1 base, with 6 bases between. CDR3 bases: TGTGCCAGCAGCTTGACGGGGAACACTGAAGCTTTCTTT. Residues: CASSLTGNTEAFF.

The chain's CDR3 is CASSSWGTGDTGELFF. CDR3 bases: TGTGCCAGCAGTTCGTGGGGGACAGGGGACACCGGGGAGCTGTTTTTT. The V gene is TRBV28, the J gene TRBJ2-2; the match to TRBD1 covers 10 bases. CDR1 and CDR2 (germline): MDHEN, SYDVKM. The V gene end was trimmed by 4 bases and the J gene end by 3 bases; junction bases not matched to a gene: 5. CDR3 length: 16 amino acids.

The rearrangement uses TRBV2 and TRBJ1-3; D perhaps matches TRBD1 (5 bases). Germline values: CDR1 SNHLY, CDR2 FYNNEI. The CDR3 runs to 15 residues. The V and J ends lost 5 bases and 0 bases respectively, with 11 bases between them. The CDR3: CASSPGFSSGNTIYF. CDR3 nucleotide sequence: TGTGCCAGCAGTCCAGGGTTTTCCTCTGGAAACACCATATATTTT.

The chain links TRBV7-9 to TRBJ2-3; 8 bases fit TRBD1. In germline, CDR1 is SEHNR, CDR2 FQNEAQ (reference sequence). This CDR3 is built from 13 residues. The ends lost 6 bases at V and 4 bases at J; junction bases unmatched: 3. CDR3: CASRSTGADTQYF. In DNA, the CDR3 is TGTGCCAGCAGGTCGACAGGGGCAGATACGCAGTATTTT.

The V and J genes are TRBV4-1 and TRBJ1-2, with D possibly matching TRBD1 (6 bases). Germline V lookup: CDR1 MGHRA, CDR2 YSYEKL. This CDR3 spans 14 amino acids. V lost 1 base and J lost 8, with 14 bases in between. CDR3 amino acids: CASSQGGQSLGYTF. The CDR3 DNA follows: TGCGCCAGCAGCCAAGGAGGACAGAGCCTCGGCTACACCTTC.

The CDR3, as DNA: TGCGCCAGCAGTCAATCCGGCAGCAGGGGGCTCGTCCCCTACAATGAGCAGTTCTTC. Translating it yields CASSQSGSRGLVPYNEQFF. This rearrangement joins TRBV23-1 to TRBJ2-1; 8 bases align to TRBD1. TRBV23-1 is placed among ORFs of uncertain function. The CDR3 has 19 amino acids. The trim removed 0 bases at V and 2 bases at J, leaving 12 bases unmatched.

The CDR3 DNA follows: TGCGCCAGCAGCCAAACGCCCAGTCGTCCCTACGAGCAGTACTTC. It is translated as CASSQTPSRPYEQYF. This chain links TRBV4-1 with TRBJ2-7; the D is unclear. V was pared by 2 bases and J by 2 bases, with 13 bases between. Germline CDR1 and CDR2: MGHRA and YSYEKL. The CDR3 sequence is 15 residues long.

The chain is built from TRBV25-1 and TRBJ2-3, with TRBD2 matching over 7 bases. Trimming removed 5 bases from V and 1 base from J; junction bases left unmatched: 6. This CDR3 region has 15 residues. CDR1 is MGHDK, CDR2 SYGVNS, per germline. As DNA, the CDR3 is TGTGCCAGCAGTCCTGGGGGGGTACGCACAGATACGCAGTATTTT. Amino acids: CASSPGGVRTDTQYF.

The rearrangement links TRBV5-4 to TRBJ1-2, with TRBD1 identical over 9 bases. Losses at the gene ends were 4 bases for V and 7 bases for J; bases not matched to a gene: 8. Germline V lookup: CDR1 SGHNT, CDR2 YYREEE (reference sequence). The CDR3 has 14 amino acids. The DNA for the CDR3 is TGTGCCAGCAGCCCCGGACAGGGGATTCGTGGCTACACCTTC. It yields the protein CASSPGQGIRGYTF.

V and J are TRBV28 and TRBJ1-6; no firm D call. V was pared by 5 bases and J by 8 bases, with 22 bases between. The germline CDR1 and CDR2 sequences are MDHEN and SYDVKM. The CDR3 length is 17 residues. The CDR3 is CASSPVRVGRLDSPLHF. In nucleotides, the CDR3 is TGTGCCAGCAGTCCGGTTAGGGTGGGCCGACTAGATTCACCCCTCCACTTT.

The rearrangement joins TRBV10-3 to TRBJ1-1; D possibly corresponds to TRBD1 (5 bases). V was clipped by 2 bases and J by 1 base, with 5 bases between them. The CDR3 is 13 residues long. The germline CDR1 and CDR2 sequences are ENHRY and SYGVKD. CDR3 nucleotides: TGTGCCATCAGTGAGGGACAGAACACTGAAGCTTTCTTT. Amino acid sequence: CAISEGQNTEAFF.